At least ten counts were recorded for the clone carrying this T cell receptor (beta chain). Its specificity is unknown. The study profiled TCR beta VDJ and CDR3 using genomic DNA as template. TCRdb fed the reads into MiXCR, producing one record per CDR3 protein. The sample includes around 180,000 distinct CDR3 sequences, over 60% of them seen just once. This CDR3 has 15 amino acids. Trimming cost V 4 bases and J 0 bases; bases outside gene matches: 5. Germline CDR1 is SGDLS and CDR2 is YYNGEE. The sample originates from a study of CD8+CD57+ T cells in acquired aplastic anemia. Across the study: Sorted CD4+ and CD8+ cell DNA averaged about 3.5 ug. General study points: Simpson's diversity of CD8+ cells was not significantly different in patients compared with controls. About 30 shared CD8+ CDR3s appeared highly expressed within patients' immunodominant clones.

The source of this sequence is a human donor with severe aplastic anemia or a healthy control (not recorded which). The chain joins TRBV9 to TRBJ2-3; 7 positions match TRBD2. Input material: sorted CD4+, CD8+, or CD8+CD57+ T cells (not recorded which) from PBMCs. In DNA form, the CDR3 reads TGTGCCAGCAGCCCACGGGGGGTTAGCACAGATACGCAGTATTTT. Translation gives CASSPRGVSTDTQYF.